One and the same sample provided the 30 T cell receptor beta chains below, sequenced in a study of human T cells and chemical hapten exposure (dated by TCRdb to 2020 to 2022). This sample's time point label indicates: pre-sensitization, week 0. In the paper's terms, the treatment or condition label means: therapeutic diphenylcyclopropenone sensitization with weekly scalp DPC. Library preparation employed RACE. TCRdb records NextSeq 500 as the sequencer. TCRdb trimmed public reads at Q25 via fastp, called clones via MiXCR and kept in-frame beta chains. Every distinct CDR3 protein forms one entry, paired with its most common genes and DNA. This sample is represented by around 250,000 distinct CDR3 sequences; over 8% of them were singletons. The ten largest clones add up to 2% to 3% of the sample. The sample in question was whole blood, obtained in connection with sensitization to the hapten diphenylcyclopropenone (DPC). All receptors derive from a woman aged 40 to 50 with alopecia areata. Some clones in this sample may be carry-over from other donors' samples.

CDR3 sequence: CASSTGGGSIQYF. The CDR3, as DNA: TGTGCCAGCAGCACAGGGGGGGGAAGCATTCAGTACTTC. This chain uses TRBV12-3 or TRBV12-4 with TRBJ2-4, with D maybe TRBD1 (8 bases). The CDR3 has 13 amino acids. The V and J ends lost 6 bases and 9 bases respectively, with 15 bases between them.

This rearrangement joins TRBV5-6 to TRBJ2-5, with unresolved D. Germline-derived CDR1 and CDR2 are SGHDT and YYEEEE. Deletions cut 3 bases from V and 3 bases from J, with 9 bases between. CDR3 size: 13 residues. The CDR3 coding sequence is TGTGCCAGCAGCTCGGCAGACAAAGAGACCCAGTACTTC. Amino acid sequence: CASSSADKETQYF.

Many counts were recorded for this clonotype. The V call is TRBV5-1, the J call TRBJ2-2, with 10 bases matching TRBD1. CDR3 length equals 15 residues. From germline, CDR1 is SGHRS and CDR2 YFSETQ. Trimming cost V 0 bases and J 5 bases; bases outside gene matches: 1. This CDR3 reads CASSLAGQGTGELFF. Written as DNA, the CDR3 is TGCGCCAGCAGCTTGGCGGGACAGGGGACCGGGGAGCTGTTTTTT.

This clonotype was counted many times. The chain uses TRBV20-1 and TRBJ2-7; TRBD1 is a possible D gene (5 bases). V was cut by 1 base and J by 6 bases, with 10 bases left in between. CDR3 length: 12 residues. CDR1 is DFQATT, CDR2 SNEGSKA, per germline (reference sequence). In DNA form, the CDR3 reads TGCAGTGCTAGAGCGGGCGACAGCGAGCAGTACTTC. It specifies CSARAGDSEQYF.

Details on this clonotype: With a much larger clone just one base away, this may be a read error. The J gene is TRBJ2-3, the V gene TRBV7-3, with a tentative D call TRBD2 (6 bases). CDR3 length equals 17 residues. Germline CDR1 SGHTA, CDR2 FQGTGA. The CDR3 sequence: CASSLGTHTAAPDTRYF. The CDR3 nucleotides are TGTGCCAGCAGCCTTGGGACTCATACGGCAGCGCCAGATACGCGGTATTTT. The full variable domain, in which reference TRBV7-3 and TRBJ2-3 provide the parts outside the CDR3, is GAGVSQTPSNKVTEKGKYVELRCDPISGHTALYWYRQSLGQGPEFLIYFQGTGAADDSGLPNDRFFAVRPEGSVSTLKIQRTERGDSAVYLCASSLGTHTAAPDTRYFGPGTRLTVL.

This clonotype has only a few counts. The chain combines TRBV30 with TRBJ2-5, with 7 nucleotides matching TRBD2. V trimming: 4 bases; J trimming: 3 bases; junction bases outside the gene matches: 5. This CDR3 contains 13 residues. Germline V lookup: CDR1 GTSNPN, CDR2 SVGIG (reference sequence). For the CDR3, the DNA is TGTGCCTGGATACCGGGAGGTAAAGAGACCCAGTACTTC. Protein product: CAWIPGGKETQYF.

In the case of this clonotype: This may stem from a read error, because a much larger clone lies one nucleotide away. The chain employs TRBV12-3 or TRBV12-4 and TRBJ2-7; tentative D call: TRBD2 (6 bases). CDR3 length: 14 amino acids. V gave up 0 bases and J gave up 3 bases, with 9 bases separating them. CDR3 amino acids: CASSLAGGDYEQYF. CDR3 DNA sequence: TGTGCCAGCAGTTTAGCGGGGGGAGACTACGAGCAGTACTTC.

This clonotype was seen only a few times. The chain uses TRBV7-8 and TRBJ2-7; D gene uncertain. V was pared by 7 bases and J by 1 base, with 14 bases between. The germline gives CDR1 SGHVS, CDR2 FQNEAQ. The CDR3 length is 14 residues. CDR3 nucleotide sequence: TGTGCCAGCAACCTAGGATCACTGTCCTACGAGCAGTACTTC. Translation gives CASNLGSLSYEQYF.

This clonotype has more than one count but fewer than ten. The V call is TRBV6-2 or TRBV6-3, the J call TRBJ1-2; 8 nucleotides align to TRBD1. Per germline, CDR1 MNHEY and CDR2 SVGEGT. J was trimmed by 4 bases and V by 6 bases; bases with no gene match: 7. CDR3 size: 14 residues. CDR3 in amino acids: CASRLDRVGYGYTF. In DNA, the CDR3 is TGTGCCAGCAGACTGGACAGGGTCGGCTATGGCTACACCTTC.

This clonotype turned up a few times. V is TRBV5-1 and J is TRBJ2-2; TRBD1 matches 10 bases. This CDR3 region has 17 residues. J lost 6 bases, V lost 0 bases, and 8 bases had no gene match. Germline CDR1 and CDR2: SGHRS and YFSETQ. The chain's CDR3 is CASSLVLLGTGAGELFF. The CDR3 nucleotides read TGCGCCAGCAGCTTGGTCCTTCTAGGGACAGGGGCCGGGGAGCTGTTTTTT.

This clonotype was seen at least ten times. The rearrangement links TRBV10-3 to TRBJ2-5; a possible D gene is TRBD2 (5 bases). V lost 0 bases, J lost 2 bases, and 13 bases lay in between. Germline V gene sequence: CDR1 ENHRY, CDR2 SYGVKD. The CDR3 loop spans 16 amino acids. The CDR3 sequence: CAISESYLARQETQYF. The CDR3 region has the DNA TGTGCCATCAGTGAGTCTTATCTAGCCAGGCAAGAGACCCAGTACTTC.

CDR3 protein: CASSFPLAADTQYF. The CDR3 DNA is TGTGCCAGCAGCTTTCCGTTGGCAGCAGATACGCAGTATTTT. This chain connects TRBV7-9 to TRBJ2-3; D is ambiguous. V gave up 3 bases and J gave up 4 bases, with 11 bases separating them. CDR3 size: 14 residues. Germline-derived CDR1 and CDR2 are SEHNR and FQNEAQ (reference sequence).

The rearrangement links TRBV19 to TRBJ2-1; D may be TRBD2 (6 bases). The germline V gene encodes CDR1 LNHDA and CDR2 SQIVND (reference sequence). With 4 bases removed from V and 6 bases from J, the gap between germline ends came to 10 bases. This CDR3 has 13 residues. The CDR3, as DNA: TGTGCCAGTAGTACCCTGGAGGGCAATGAGCAGTTCTTC. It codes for CASSTLEGNEQFF. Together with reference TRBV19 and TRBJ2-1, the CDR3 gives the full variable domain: DGGITQSPKYLFRKEGQNVTLSCEQNLNHDAMYWYRQDPGQGLRLIYYSQIVNDFQKGDIAEGYSVSREKKESFPLTVTSAQKNPTAFYLCASSTLEGNEQFFGPGTRLTVL.

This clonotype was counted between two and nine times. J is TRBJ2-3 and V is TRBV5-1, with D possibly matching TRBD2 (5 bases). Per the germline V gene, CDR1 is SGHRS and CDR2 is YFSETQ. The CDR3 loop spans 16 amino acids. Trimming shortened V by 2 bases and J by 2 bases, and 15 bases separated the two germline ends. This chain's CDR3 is CASSFSAGGYTDTQYF. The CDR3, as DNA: TGCGCCAGCAGCTTCTCGGCAGGAGGTTACACAGATACGCAGTATTTT.

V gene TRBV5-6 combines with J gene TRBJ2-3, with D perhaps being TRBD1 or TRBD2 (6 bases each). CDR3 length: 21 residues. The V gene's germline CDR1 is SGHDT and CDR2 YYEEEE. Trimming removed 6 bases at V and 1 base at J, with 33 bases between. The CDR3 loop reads CASTETPLNFGGGGRTDTQYF. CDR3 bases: TGTGCCAGCACCGAAACCCCTCTCAACTTCGGGGGCGGCGGACGCACAGATACGCAGTATTTT.

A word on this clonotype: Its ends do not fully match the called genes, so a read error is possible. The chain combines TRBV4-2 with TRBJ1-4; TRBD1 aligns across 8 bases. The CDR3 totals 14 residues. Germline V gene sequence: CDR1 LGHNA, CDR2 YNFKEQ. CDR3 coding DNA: TGTGCCAGCAGCCATGGACAGGGAACAGAAAAACTATTTTTT. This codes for CASSHGQGTEKLFF.

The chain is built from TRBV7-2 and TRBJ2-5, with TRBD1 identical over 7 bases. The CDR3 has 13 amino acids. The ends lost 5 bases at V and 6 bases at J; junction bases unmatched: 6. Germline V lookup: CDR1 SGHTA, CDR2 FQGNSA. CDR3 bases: TGTGCCAGCAGCCCGGGACAGTCCCAGACCCAGTACTTC. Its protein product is CASSPGQSQTQYF.

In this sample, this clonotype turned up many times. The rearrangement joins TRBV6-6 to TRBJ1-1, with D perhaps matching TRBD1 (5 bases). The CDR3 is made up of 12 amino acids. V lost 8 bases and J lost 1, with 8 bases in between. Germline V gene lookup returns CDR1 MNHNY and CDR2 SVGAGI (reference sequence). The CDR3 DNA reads TGTGCCAGCCGCAGGGAGAACACTGAAGCTTTCTTT. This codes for CASRRENTEAFF.

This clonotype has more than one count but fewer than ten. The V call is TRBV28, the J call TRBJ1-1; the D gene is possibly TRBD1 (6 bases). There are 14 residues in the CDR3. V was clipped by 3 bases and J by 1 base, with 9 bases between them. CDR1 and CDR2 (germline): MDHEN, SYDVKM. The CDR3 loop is CASSFGQPNTEAFF. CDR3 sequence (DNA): TGTGCCAGCAGTTTCGGACAGCCGAACACTGAAGCTTTCTTT.

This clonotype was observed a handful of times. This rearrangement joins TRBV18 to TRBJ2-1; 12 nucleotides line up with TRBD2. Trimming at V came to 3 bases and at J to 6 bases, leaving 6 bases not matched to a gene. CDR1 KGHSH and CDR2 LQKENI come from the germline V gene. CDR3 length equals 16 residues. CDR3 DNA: TGTGCCAGCTCACCCTCTGGGACTAGCGGGCTCAATGAGCAGTTCTTC. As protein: CASSPSGTSGLNEQFF.

The CDR3 DNA is TGTGCCAGCAGCGTTCGGGTTTCCGAGGGGGAGACCCAGTACTTC. It encodes CASSVRVSEGETQYF. The V gene is TRBV9, the J gene TRBJ2-5; D is tentatively TRBD1 or TRBD2 (5 bases each). V gave up 2 bases and J gave up 5 bases, with 16 bases separating them. The CDR3 is made up of 15 amino acids. The V gene's germline CDR1 is SGDLS and CDR2 YYNGEE.

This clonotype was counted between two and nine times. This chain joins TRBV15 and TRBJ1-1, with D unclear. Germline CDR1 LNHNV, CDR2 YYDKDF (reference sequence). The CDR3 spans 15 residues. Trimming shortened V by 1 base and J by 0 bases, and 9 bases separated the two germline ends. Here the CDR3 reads CATSRGAQMNTEAFF. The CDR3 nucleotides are TGTGCCACCAGCAGAGGCGCACAGATGAACACTGAAGCTTTCTTT.

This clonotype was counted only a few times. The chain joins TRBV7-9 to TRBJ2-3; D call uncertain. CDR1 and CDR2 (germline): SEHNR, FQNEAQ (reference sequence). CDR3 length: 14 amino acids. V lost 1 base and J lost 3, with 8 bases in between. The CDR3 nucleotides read TGTGCCAGCAGCTTAGATCCCGGAACAGATACGCAGTATTTT. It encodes CASSLDPGTDTQYF.

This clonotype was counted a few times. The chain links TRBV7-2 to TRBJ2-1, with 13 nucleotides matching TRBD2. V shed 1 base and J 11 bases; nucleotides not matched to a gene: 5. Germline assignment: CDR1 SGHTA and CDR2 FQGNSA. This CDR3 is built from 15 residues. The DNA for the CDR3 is TGTGCCAGCAGCTTAGGCGGACTAGCGGGAGATAAGCAGTTCTTC. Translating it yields CASSLGGLAGDKQFF.

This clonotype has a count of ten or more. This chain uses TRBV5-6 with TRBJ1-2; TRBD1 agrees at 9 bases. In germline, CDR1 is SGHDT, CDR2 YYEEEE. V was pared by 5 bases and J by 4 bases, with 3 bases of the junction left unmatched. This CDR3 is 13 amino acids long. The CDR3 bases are TGTGCCAGCAGGCTGGACAGGGGCTATGGCTACACCTTC. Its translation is CASRLDRGYGYTF.

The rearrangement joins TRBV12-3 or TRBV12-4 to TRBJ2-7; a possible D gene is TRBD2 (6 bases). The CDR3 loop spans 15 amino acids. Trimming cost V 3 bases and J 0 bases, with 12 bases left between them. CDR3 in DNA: TGTGCCAGCAGTTTTGCGGGGCCCCTCTCCTACGAGCAGTACTTC. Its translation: CASSFAGPLSYEQYF.

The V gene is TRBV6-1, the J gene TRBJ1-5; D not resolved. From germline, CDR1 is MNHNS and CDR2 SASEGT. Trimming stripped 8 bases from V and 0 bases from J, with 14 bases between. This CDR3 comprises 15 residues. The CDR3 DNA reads TGTGCCAGCGCGACTGGGCCCTATAGCAATCAGCCCCAGCATTTT. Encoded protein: CASATGPYSNQPQHF.

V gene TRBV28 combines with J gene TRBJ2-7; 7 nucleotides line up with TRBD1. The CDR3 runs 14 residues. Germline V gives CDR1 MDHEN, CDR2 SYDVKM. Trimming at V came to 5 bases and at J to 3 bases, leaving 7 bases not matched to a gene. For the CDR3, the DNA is TGTGCCAGCAGTCCGGACAGGCGTCACTACGAGCAGTACTTC. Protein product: CASSPDRRHYEQYF.

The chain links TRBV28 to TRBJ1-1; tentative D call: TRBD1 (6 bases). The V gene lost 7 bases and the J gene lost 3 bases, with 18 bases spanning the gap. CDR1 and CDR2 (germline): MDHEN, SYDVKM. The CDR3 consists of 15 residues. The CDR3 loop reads CASIRGGGSDTEAFF. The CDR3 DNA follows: TGTGCCAGCATCCGGGGGGGCGGATCGGACACTGAAGCTTTCTTT.

The chain's CDR3 is CASSRTGGTGYTF. As DNA, the CDR3 is TGTGCCAGCAGCCGGACAGGAGGGACGGGCTACACCTTC. The chain combines TRBV7-9 with TRBJ1-2; TRBD1 matches 7 bases. The CDR3 totals 13 residues. Germline V gene lookup returns CDR1 SEHNR and CDR2 FQNEAQ (reference sequence). V dropped 5 bases and J dropped 8; count of bases not matched to a gene: 8. Full variable domain (outside the CDR3, taken from reference TRBV7-9 and TRBJ1-2): DTGVSQNPRHKITKRGQNVTFRCDPISEHNRLYWYRQTLGQGPEFLTYFQNEAQLEKSRLLSDRFSAERPKGSFSTLEIQRTEQGDSAMYLCASSRTGGTGYTFGSGTRLTVV.